The source of this T cell receptor beta chain is a study of blood T cells in healthy people across ages. A second roughly 7 to 12 cycle PCR used barcoded and J-beta primers. From the 5' RACE reads, TCRdb called clonotypes with MiXCR, one entry per CDR3 protein. Of hundreds of thousands of distinct CDR3 sequences in the sample, roughly 60% are singletons; the top ten hold 22%. With respect to this clonotype: Its antigen is not known.

Study results and limitations: The recorded TCR beta diversity per million T cells decreased in a roughly linear manner with age. The study could not conclusively compare naive and antigen-experienced cells, given its unsorted PBMCs.

This CDR3 is built from 14 residues. Between the trimmed V and J ends, which lost 10 bases and 8 bases, there was a span of 23 bases. CDR1 and CDR2 (germline): MDHEN, SYDVKM. The sequence derives from a man aged 25 to 40 in good health. The rearrangement joins TRBV28 to TRBJ1-2; the D gene is possibly TRBD1 (5 bases). Sequencing was performed on blood. CDR3: CANMSTGSGLGYTF. Written as DNA, the CDR3 is TGTGCCAACATGAGTACAGGCTCAGGCCTGGGCTACACCTTC.